Each of the 24 T cell receptor beta chains below was sequenced from the same sample in a study of cytomegalovirus exposure and HLA in healthy donors. Data came from immunoSEQ multiplex PCR; TCRdb stores just in-frame clones and leaves some out. The sample consists of more than 250,000 clones, approximately 86% of them appearing once. The sample was PBMCs. The receptors stem from a woman in her twenties or thirties in good health and CMV-seropositive.

V usage is TRBV7-3 and J usage is TRBJ1-2, with a tentative D call TRBD1 (5 bases). Trimming pared 3 bases from V and 6 bases from J, leaving 20 bases between. There are 16 residues in the CDR3. Germline assignment: CDR1 SGHTA and CDR2 FQGTGA. The chain's CDR3 is CASSLGEGLGKDGYTF. As DNA, the CDR3 is TGTGCCAGCAGCTTGGGGGAGGGTCTAGGCAAAGATGGCTACACCTTC.

Only a few counts were recorded for this clone. The junction differs from germline at one of its ends, possibly a read error. This rearrangement joins TRBV30 to TRBJ1-2; TRBD1 matches 8 bases. The CDR3 runs 11 residues. Germline V gives CDR1 GTSNPN, CDR2 SVGIG (reference sequence). The CDR3 DNA reads TGTGCCTGGCAATCACAGGGGGATACAGGGTTC. Its translation is CAWQSQGDTGF.

The chain is built from TRBV19 and TRBJ1-1; the D is unclear. The CDR3 covers 11 residues. V was cut by 8 bases and J by 1 base, with 5 bases left in between. CDR1 is LNHDA, CDR2 SQIVND, per germline (reference sequence). DNA of the CDR3: TGTGCCAGTGCTTGGAACACTGAAGCTTTCTTT. This codes for CASAWNTEAFF.

The chain is built from TRBV29-1 and TRBJ2-7, with 9 bases fitting TRBD2. Germline lookup yields CDR1 SQVTM and CDR2 ANQGSEA. CDR3 length: 16 residues. With 7 bases clipped from V and 1 base from J, the junction kept 14 bases outside the gene matches. CDR3 amino acids: CSGAGSASGNSYEQYF. CDR3 sequence (DNA): TGCAGCGGGGCGGGGTCGGCTAGCGGGAATTCCTACGAGCAGTACTTC.

This clone turned up a few times. The V and J genes are TRBV27 and TRBJ2-7; no clear D. The CDR3 totals 13 residues. V shed 3 bases and J shed 4 bases, with 10 bases lying between them. The germline V gene encodes CDR1 MNHEY and CDR2 SMNVEV (reference sequence). The CDR3 protein is CASSFVLGYEQYF. Here the CDR3 DNA reads TGTGCCAGCAGTTTTGTCCTGGGTTACGAGCAGTACTTC.

This clone has just a few counts. This chain uses TRBV7-2 with TRBJ2-7; D possibly corresponds to TRBD1 (5 bases). V was clipped by 4 bases and J by 3 bases, with 16 bases between them. The CDR3 loop spans 15 amino acids. Germline loops: CDR1 SGHTA, CDR2 FQGNSA. CDR3: CASSSPQGMIYEQYF. For the CDR3, the DNA is TGTGCCAGCAGCTCGCCCCAGGGAATGATCTACGAGCAGTACTTC. The variable domain in full, completed from reference TRBV7-2 and TRBJ2-7, reads GAGVSQSPSNKVTEKGKDVELRCDPISGHTALYWYRQSLGQGLEFLIYFQGNSAPDKSGLPSDRFSAERTGGSVSTLTIQRTQQEDSAVYLCASSSPQGMIYEQYFGPGTRLTVT.

The chain is built from TRBV19 and TRBJ2-4, with TRBD2 identical over 9 bases. Germline CDR1 LNHDA, CDR2 SQIVND (reference sequence). V lost 9 bases and J lost 0; bases outside the gene matches: 15. This CDR3 is 18 amino acids long. The CDR3 bases are TGTGCCAGCCCCTACGCGGGAGGGCCGATACTAGCCAAAAACATTCAGTACTTC. This encodes CASPYAGGPILAKNIQYF.

V gene TRBV6-5 combines with J gene TRBJ2-7, with TRBD1 identical over 7 bases. Germline V lookup: CDR1 MNHEY, CDR2 SVGAGI. After removal of 5 bases from V and 6 bases from J, the junction contained 4 bases not matched to a gene. The CDR3 spans 12 residues. The CDR3 DNA reads as TGTGCCAGCAGTCCAGGGGGACCCGAGCAGTACTTC. Encoded protein: CASSPGGPEQYF.

The V and J genes are TRBV30 and TRBJ2-3; D is possibly TRBD1 or TRBD2 (5 bases each). The germline V gene encodes CDR1 GTSNPN and CDR2 SVGIG (reference sequence). The CDR3 runs 14 residues. V gave up 2 bases and J gave up 1 base, with 10 bases separating them. The CDR3 is CAWSRQGGTDTQYF. The CDR3 bases are TGTGCCTGGAGTCGGCAGGGAGGCACAGATACGCAGTATTTT.

V usage is TRBV7-2 and J usage is TRBJ1-2; D gene uncertain. Germline values: CDR1 SGHTA, CDR2 FQGNSA. Trimming removed 4 bases from V and 5 bases from J, with 14 bases in between. The CDR3 extends over 14 amino acids. CDR3 DNA sequence: TGTGCCAGCAGCTCTCAGGCGGTGAGGTATGGCTACACCTTC. The encoded protein is CASSSQAVRYGYTF.

This clone was observed a single time. The chain employs TRBV7-8 and TRBJ2-1; 12 nucleotides match TRBD2. The germline V gene encodes CDR1 SGHVS and CDR2 FQNEAQ. The V gene end was trimmed by 0 bases and the J gene end by 6 bases; junction bases not matched to a gene: 6. This CDR3 contains 17 residues. CDR3 amino acids: CASSLAPLAGGPNEQFF. The CDR3 DNA reads as TGTGCCAGCAGCTTAGCTCCGCTAGCGGGAGGGCCCAATGAGCAGTTCTTC.

V gene TRBV27 combines with J gene TRBJ2-1; D not resolved. Germline-derived CDR1 and CDR2 are MNHEY and SMNVEV (reference sequence). The ends were cut back, 0 bases at V and 5 bases at J, with 8 bases in the middle. This CDR3 has 14 amino acids. In DNA form, the CDR3 reads TGTGCCAGCAGTTTATCGTACAGCCACAATGAGCAGTTCTTC. As protein: CASSLSYSHNEQFF.

V is TRBV6-1 and J is TRBJ2-3; no clear D gene. Looked up from germline, CDR1 is MNHNS and CDR2 is SASEGT. With 3 bases removed from V and 1 base from J, the gap between germline ends came to 2 bases. This CDR3 spans 12 amino acids. In nucleotides, the CDR3 is TGTGCCAGCAGTGAGGGCACAGATACGCAGTATTTT. This codes for CASSEGTDTQYF.

The CDR3 DNA sequence: TGTGCCAGCACGGGGCATCGCGAGCAGTACTTC. It encodes CASTGHREQYF. V gene TRBV6-1 combines with J gene TRBJ2-7, with D possibly being TRBD1 or TRBD2 (5 bases each). Trimming left V 7 bases short and J 6 bases short, with 10 bases between. The CDR3 sequence is 11 residues long. Germline V CDR1 and CDR2: MNHNS, SASEGT.

The genes are TRBV7-2 and TRBJ2-3; tentatively, D is TRBD2 (6 bases). Germline assignment: CDR1 SGHTA and CDR2 FQGNSA. Trimming stripped 5 bases from V and 8 bases from J, with 14 bases between. The CDR3 has 13 amino acids. This CDR3 is CASSASDFGTQYF. CDR3 in DNA: TGTGCCAGCAGCGCTAGCGATTTTGGTACGCAGTATTTT.

V is TRBV9 and J is TRBJ1-1; D is perhaps TRBD1 (5 bases). The CDR3 contains 17 residues. The germline CDR1 and CDR2 sequences are SGDLS and YYNGEE. The ends were cut back, 0 bases at V and 5 bases at J, with 20 bases in the middle. CDR3 sequence reads: CASSVAPRRGGWTEAFF. The CDR3 bases are TGTGCCAGCAGCGTAGCCCCTCGGAGGGGAGGTTGGACTGAAGCTTTCTTT. Full variable domain (outside the CDR3, taken from reference TRBV9 and TRBJ1-1): DSGVTQTPKHLITATGQRVTLRCSPRSGDLSVYWYQQSLDQGLQFLIQYYNGEERAKGNILERFSAQQFPDLHSELNLSSLELGDSALYFCASSVAPRRGGWTEAFFGQGTRLTVV.

The J gene is TRBJ2-3, the V gene TRBV15; D is unresolved. Trimming shortened V by 0 bases and J by 2 bases, and 15 bases separated the two germline ends. CDR1 and CDR2 from the germline V gene are LNHNV and YYDKDF (reference sequence). The CDR3 runs 17 residues. Written as DNA, the CDR3 is TGTGCCACCAGCAGAGATCTACGGGTATCCGCCACAGATACGCAGTATTTT. Translating gives CATSRDLRVSATDTQYF. Complete variable domain (other parts from reference TRBV15 and TRBJ2-3): DAMVIQNPRYQVTQFGKPVTLSCSQTLNHNVMYWYQQKSSQAPKLLFHYYDKDFNNEADTPDNFQSRRPNTSFCFLDIRSPGLGDTAMYLCATSRDLRVSATDTQYFGPGTRLTVL.

The chain is built from TRBV28 and TRBJ1-2, with 8 positions matching TRBD1. The ends lost 5 bases at V and 7 bases at J; junction bases unmatched: 9. The CDR3 is made up of 14 amino acids. The germline CDR1 and CDR2 sequences are MDHEN and SYDVKM. CDR3 sequence: CASSLTDRGGGYTF. DNA of the CDR3: TGTGCCAGCAGTCTCACCGACAGGGGAGGTGGCTACACCTTC.

The chain combines TRBV29-1 with TRBJ2-2; 13 nucleotides line up with TRBD2. J was trimmed by 2 bases and V by 5 bases; bases with no gene match: 8. The CDR3 totals 17 residues. CDR1 is SQVTM and CDR2 is ANQGSEA in the germline V gene. CDR3 residues: CSVFWTSGSQNTGELFF. The CDR3 coding sequence is TGCAGCGTTTTCTGGACTAGCGGGAGTCAAAACACCGGGGAGCTGTTTTTT.

The chain links TRBV18 to TRBJ2-3; no clear D. The CDR3 totals 14 residues. CDR1 KGHSH and CDR2 LQKENI come from the germline V gene. Deletions cut 1 base from V and 2 bases from J, with 7 bases between. The CDR3 sequence: CASSPRASTDTQYF. Written as DNA, the CDR3 is TGTGCCAGCTCACCACGTGCGTCCACAGATACGCAGTATTTT.

The V and J genes are TRBV6-6 and TRBJ1-2; TRBD1 matches at 9 bases. J gave up 7 bases and V 4 bases, and 4 bases lay outside the gene matches. The CDR3 has 13 residues. The germline gives CDR1 MNHNY, CDR2 SVGAGI (reference sequence). The DNA for the CDR3 is TGTGCCAGCAGTTCGACAGGGGGAAGTGGCTACACCTTC. It is translated as CASSSTGGSGYTF.

This clone was counted only a few times. The gene calls are TRBV30 and TRBJ1-6, with D unresolved. V shed 4 bases and J shed 14 bases, with 18 bases lying between them. This CDR3 has 13 residues. The germline V gene encodes CDR1 GTSNPN and CDR2 SVGIG (reference sequence). The CDR3, as DNA: TGTGCCTGGAAGGTGAAGGGAGGGCCAGCCCTCCACTTT. Translation: CAWKVKGGPALHF.

J is TRBJ1-6 and V is TRBV27; D not resolved. The V and J ends lost 0 bases and 5 bases respectively, with 8 bases between them. The CDR3 runs to 15 residues. CDR1 is MNHEY and CDR2 is SMNVEV in the germline V gene (reference sequence). The CDR3 nucleotides are TGTGCCAGCAGTTTATCGGCTCAGAATAATTCACCCCTCCACTTT. This encodes CASSLSAQNNSPLHF.

The genes are TRBV25-1 and TRBJ2-2; D unresolved. This CDR3 contains 13 residues. V was shortened by 2 bases and J by 5 bases, with 6 bases between the two germline ends. Germline lookup yields CDR1 MGHDK and CDR2 SYGVNS. CDR3 bases: TGTGCCAGCAGTGAAATCCTGACCGGGGAGCTGTTTTTT. As protein: CASSEILTGELFF.